This T cell receptor (beta chain) was sequenced for a study of blood T cell repertoires in COVID-19. This clone was detected a few times. Repertoires were generated with immunoSEQ multiplex PCR, while TCRdb's copy carries only in-frame clones and drops some. The sample consists of 100,000 or so clones, 80% of them appearing once. The clonotype comes from a human donor in a cohort sampled during active COVID-19. Sequencing was performed on peripheral blood.

This chain's CDR3 is CASSLWDRVGTEAFF. CDR3 bases: TGTGCCAGCAGTTTATGGGATCGGGTCGGTACTGAAGCTTTCTTT. This chain links TRBV28 with TRBJ1-1; D unclear. Per the germline V gene, CDR1 is MDHEN and CDR2 is SYDVKM. The CDR3 contains 15 residues. V shed 0 bases and J shed 5 bases, with 13 bases lying between them.